The 27 T cell receptor beta chains in this list originate from one sample, sequenced in a study of regulatory T cells in long-lasting Graves disease. Arm-PCR of CDR3 regions and iRepertoire HTBI primers were used to build TCR beta libraries. TCRdb re-called the multiplex PCR reads with MiXCR, one entry per CDR3 protein. The repertoire consists of fewer than 650,000 distinct CDR3 sequences, with approximately 15% occurring once and the leading ten covering around 19%. Documented time point: newly diagnosed GD, antithyroid drugs for less than 3 months. RNA extracted from PBMCs served as the sequencing template. The same sample was also used in a study of T cells in Graves' hyperthyroidism and ophthalmopathy.

Source: peripheral blood mononuclear cells (PBMCs), taken at new diagnosis, from a patient treated with antithyroid drugs. These TCRs come from a woman in her 30s with Graves disease.

V gene TRBV20-1 combines with J gene TRBJ2-7; 8 nucleotides match TRBD2. J was trimmed by 0 bases and V by 4 bases; bases with no gene match: 8. The CDR3 runs 15 residues. The germline CDR1 and CDR2 sequences are DFQATT and SNEGSKA (reference sequence). As DNA, the CDR3 is TGCAGTGCTACGAAAGCGGGAGTAGTCTCCTACGAGCAGTACTTC. Translation gives CSATKAGVVSYEQYF.

This clonotype was seen ten or more times. The CDR3 coding sequence is TGTGCCAGCAGCTCACCACAGGGAACTGGCTATGGCTACACCTTC. Translation: CASSSPQGTGYGYTF. J is TRBJ1-2 and V is TRBV7-8; a weak D match, TRBD1 (6 bases). With 4 bases removed from V and 4 bases from J, the gap between germline ends came to 16 bases. Germline values: CDR1 SGHVS, CDR2 FQNEAQ. This CDR3 contains 15 residues.

This clonotype was recorded at least ten times. The chain links TRBV28 to TRBJ2-1; 11 bases fit TRBD2. Germline V CDR1 and CDR2: MDHEN, SYDVKM. The V and J ends lost 5 bases and 0 bases, in that order; junction bases with no gene match: 12. The CDR3 length is 19 residues. The CDR3 bases are TGTGCCAGCAGTCCCCGCTGGACTAGCGGGCCAAGCTCCTACAATGAGCAGTTCTTC. This sequence encodes CASSPRWTSGPSSYNEQFF.

This chain uses TRBV6-4 with TRBJ2-1; TRBD2 agrees at 8 bases. V shed 3 bases and J 6 bases; nucleotides not matched to a gene: 7. Looked up from germline, CDR1 is MRHNA and CDR2 is SNTAGT. There are 15 residues in the CDR3. DNA for the CDR3: TGTGCCAGCAGTGAGGGTTTAGCGGGAAGCAATGAGCAGTTCTTC. Translation gives CASSEGLAGSNEQFF.

Turning to this clonotype: This may be a read error, as it is one base from a much larger clone. The genes are TRBV2 and TRBJ2-1, with 9 bases aligning to TRBD2. This CDR3 spans 15 amino acids. Germline CDR1 and CDR2: SNHLY and FYNNEI. CDR3 region: CARSKLAGSYNEQSF. The CDR3 DNA sequence: TGTGCCAGGTCAAAACTAGCGGGCTCCTACAATGAGCAGTCCTTC.

This chain connects TRBV20-1 to TRBJ2-7; D not resolved. Trimming removed 6 bases at V and 0 bases at J, with 9 bases between. Germline assignment: CDR1 DFQATT and CDR2 SNEGSKA (reference sequence). The CDR3 covers 12 residues. For the CDR3, the DNA is TGCAGTGCCACCGTAAGCTCCTACGAGCAGTACTTC. It specifies CSATVSSYEQYF.

This chain connects TRBV3-1 to TRBJ1-1, with 8 bases matching TRBD1. CDR3 length: 15 amino acids. Germline lookup yields CDR1 LGHDT and CDR2 YNNKEL (reference sequence). With 4 bases clipped from V and 4 bases from J, the junction kept 8 bases outside the gene matches. CDR3 sequence reads: CASSRGQGLSTEAFF. CDR3 bases: TGTGCCAGCAGCCGTGGACAGGGACTGAGCACTGAAGCTTTCTTT. Full variable domain (outside the CDR3, taken from reference TRBV3-1 and TRBJ1-1): DTAVSQTPKYLVTQMGNDKSIKCEQNLGHDTMYWYKQDSKKFLKIMFSYNNKELIINETVPNRFSPKSPDKAHLNLHINSLELGDSAVYFCASSRGQGLSTEAFFGQGTRLTVV.

The chain combines TRBV24-1 with TRBJ2-2; 8 bases line up with TRBD1. CDR1 is KGHDR and CDR2 is SFDVKD in the germline V gene. V lost 9 bases, J lost 2 bases, and 4 bases stayed unmatched. CDR3 length: 14 amino acids. The chain's CDR3 is CATGTGLNTGELFF. The CDR3 DNA is TGTGCCACCGGGACAGGACTAAACACCGGGGAGCTGTTTTTT.

The V and J genes are TRBV3-1 and TRBJ1-2, with unresolved D. V lost 4 bases to trimming and J lost 3 bases, with 15 bases between them. The CDR3 loop spans 15 amino acids. CDR1 and CDR2 from the germline V gene are LGHDT and YNNKEL (reference sequence). This CDR3 reads CASSPVRFGHYGYTF. The CDR3 DNA follows: TGTGCCAGCAGCCCCGTGCGTTTTGGCCACTATGGCTACACCTTC.

This clonotype came up many times. The rearrangement joins TRBV2 to TRBJ2-6; 7 bases are a match to TRBD1. CDR1 and CDR2 from the germline V gene are SNHLY and FYNNEI. The CDR3 has 14 residues. After removal of 6 bases from V and 1 base from J, the junction contained 0 bases not matched to a gene. The CDR3, as DNA: TGTGCCAGCAGGACAGGGTCTGGGGCCAACGTCCTGACTTTC. It translates to CASRTGSGANVLTF.

This clonotype was detected a few times. This chain links TRBV6-1 with TRBJ1-6; TRBD1 aligns across 11 bases. CDR3 length: 18 amino acids. V was clipped by 1 base and J by 3 bases; unmatched bases: 5. Germline loops: CDR1 MNHNS, CDR2 SASEGT. The CDR3 sequence is CASSEVTGTGGYNSPLHF. The CDR3 DNA sequence: TGTGCCAGCAGTGAAGTTACCGGGACAGGGGGCTATAATTCACCCCTCCACTTT.

This clonotype has more than one count but fewer than ten. The chain has TRBV14 and TRBJ1-1; the D is unclear. CDR3 length: 14 amino acids. Germline CDR1 and CDR2: SGHDN and FVKESK. Trimming took 3 bases from V and 11 from J, leaving 19 bases between them. The CDR3 coding sequence is TGTGCCAGCAGCCAGGATATCAAGAGAGGTGTGGCTTTCTTT. Protein product: CASSQDIKRGVAFF.

This clonotype appeared many times. Its ends do not fully match the called genes, so a read error is possible. The V and J genes are TRBV5-1 and TRBJ1-5; D call uncertain. Germline V lookup: CDR1 SGHRS, CDR2 YFSETQ. The CDR3 contains 14 residues. CDR3 in amino acids: CASSLGGGNQPQHF. The CDR3 DNA sequence: TGTGCCAGCAGCTTAGGAGGAGGGAATCAGCCCCAGCATTTT. Together with reference TRBV5-1 and TRBJ1-5, the CDR3 gives the full variable domain: KAGVTQTPRYLIKTRGQQVTLSCSPISGHRSVSWYQQTPGQGLQFLFEYFSETQRNKGNFPGRFSGRQFSNSRSEMNVSTLELGDSALYLCASSLGGGNQPQHFGDGTRLSIL.

The chain links TRBV6-2 or TRBV6-3 to TRBJ1-1, with 9 bases fitting TRBD1. The V gene's germline CDR1 is MNHEY and CDR2 SVGEGT. The CDR3 contains 16 residues. Trimming cost V 4 bases and J 0 bases; bases outside gene matches: 6. The CDR3 nucleotides are TGTGCCAGCAGTTCCCCGGGACAGGGAATGAACACTGAAGCTTTCTTT. It translates to CASSSPGQGMNTEAFF.

The rearrangement uses TRBV11-1 and TRBJ2-4; D assignment may be TRBD1 or TRBD2 (5 bases each). The germline CDR1 and CDR2 sequences are SGHAT and FQDESV (reference sequence). The ends were cut back, 4 bases at V and 0 bases at J, with 13 bases in the middle. This CDR3 contains 16 residues. CDR3 nucleotides: TGTGCCAGCAGCTCCAATACCGGGACAGCCAAAAACATTCAGTACTTC. This sequence encodes CASSSNTGTAKNIQYF. The whole variable domain, remainder taken from reference TRBV11-1 and TRBJ2-4, is EAEVAQSPRYKITEKSQAVAFWCDPISGHATLYWYRQILGQGPELLVQFQDESVVDDSQLPKDRFSAERLKGVDSTLKIQPAELGDSAMYLCASSSNTGTAKNIQYFGAGTRLSVL.

There are a few counts of this clonotype. This rearrangement joins TRBV4-1 to TRBJ2-3, with D possibly being TRBD2 (5 bases). Germline-derived CDR1 and CDR2 are MGHRA and YSYEKL. The length of the CDR3 is 16 residues. Trimming took 0 bases from V and 3 from J, leaving 13 bases between them. The CDR3 sequence is CASSQDLGVGTDTQYF. CDR3 DNA: TGCGCCAGCAGCCAAGACTTGGGAGTCGGGACAGATACGCAGTATTTT.

The V call is TRBV11-3, the J call TRBJ2-1; a possible D gene is TRBD2 (5 bases). The germline V and J ends were trimmed by 4 bases and 0 bases, with 16 bases remaining between them. Germline V gives CDR1 SGHNT, CDR2 YENEEA. The CDR3 covers 17 residues. DNA of the CDR3: TGTGCCAGCAGCTACGAACCCGGACTGGCCTCCTACAATGAGCAGTTCTTC. Protein: CASSYEPGLASYNEQFF.

This clonotype was picked up a small number of times. The chain carries TRBV5-6 and TRBJ2-3; D uncertain. The length of the CDR3 is 15 residues. Trimming stripped 2 bases from V and 1 base from J, with 11 bases between. The germline gives CDR1 SGHDT, CDR2 YYEEEE. The CDR3 DNA follows: TGTGCCAGCAGCTTTTGGTTATACGGCACAGATACGCAGTATTTT. Protein sequence: CASSFWLYGTDTQYF.

This clonotype has just a few counts. The rearrangement links TRBV20-1 to TRBJ2-3; TRBD1 is a possible D gene (6 bases). The germline V gene has CDR1 DFQATT and CDR2 SNEGSKA (reference sequence). Trimming removed 3 bases at V and 5 bases at J, with 15 bases between. The CDR3 covers 14 residues. The CDR3 here is CSARSGDGGDTQYF. For the CDR3, the DNA is TGCAGTGCTAGGTCAGGGGATGGGGGAGATACGCAGTATTTT.

This clonotype has only a few counts. The V call is TRBV29-1, the J call TRBJ2-1, with 13 nucleotides matching TRBD2. The CDR3 length is 16 residues. The germline V gene encodes CDR1 SQVTM and CDR2 ANQGSEA. After removal of 8 bases from V and 3 bases from J, the junction contained 10 bases not matched to a gene. CDR3 coding DNA: TGCAGCCTACGGACTAGCGGGAGTGAGTACTACAATGAGCAGTTCTTC. Amino acid sequence: CSLRTSGSEYYNEQFF.

The genes are TRBV20-1 and TRBJ1-6; D possibly corresponds to TRBD1 (6 bases). Germline CDR1 reads DFQATT; CDR2 reads SNEGSKA (reference sequence). This CDR3 comprises 15 residues. Trimming stripped 0 bases from V and 9 bases from J, with 15 bases between. The CDR3 loop reads CSARDAGGGSSPLHF. CDR3 DNA: TGCAGTGCTAGAGATGCGGGGGGCGGGAGTTCACCCCTCCACTTT.

A few counts support this clonotype. V and J are TRBV20-1 and TRBJ1-4; the D gene is possibly TRBD1 (5 bases). V gave up 6 bases and J gave up 10 bases, with 21 bases separating them. The CDR3 contains 14 residues. Germline V lookup: CDR1 DFQATT, CDR2 SNEGSKA (reference sequence). CDR3 residues: CSASLDSGGGKLFF. The CDR3 coding sequence is TGCAGTGCCTCTTTAGACAGCGGCGGGGGAAAACTGTTTTTT.

The sample holds many counts of this clonotype. CDR3 sequence (DNA): TGTGCCAGCAGTGTTCTAGCCTCCTACAATGAGCAGTTCTTC. It codes for CASSVLASYNEQFF. This chain links TRBV2 with TRBJ2-1, with D perhaps matching TRBD2 (5 bases). Germline assignment: CDR1 SNHLY and CDR2 FYNNEI. CDR3 length: 14 amino acids. The V end was cut by 4 bases, the J end by 0 bases, with 7 bases between.

V usage is TRBV27 and J usage is TRBJ2-5; tentative D call: TRBD1 (6 bases). This CDR3 is built from 14 residues. Per germline, CDR1 MNHEY and CDR2 SMNVEV (reference sequence). Trimming shortened V by 4 bases and J by 2 bases, and 11 bases separated the two germline ends. The CDR3 DNA sequence: TGTGCCAGCAGTTCCAAACAGGGTCAAGAGACCCAGTACTTC. This gives the protein CASSSKQGQETQYF.

This clonotype appeared many times. The V call is TRBV28, the J call TRBJ2-5; D might be TRBD1 or TRBD2, each matching 5 bases. Per the germline V gene, CDR1 is MDHEN and CDR2 is SYDVKM. Trimming pared 1 base from V and 2 bases from J, leaving 17 bases between. CDR3 size: 17 residues. The chain's CDR3 is CASSLLITGTKQETQYF. The CDR3 DNA is TGTGCCAGCAGTTTATTGATTACCGGGACGAAGCAAGAGACCCAGTACTTC.

This rearrangement joins TRBV3-1 to TRBJ2-3; tentatively, D is TRBD2 (5 bases). Germline V CDR1 and CDR2: LGHDT, YNNKEL (reference sequence). V was trimmed by 1 base and J by 3 bases, leaving 14 bases between them. CDR3 length: 16 residues. CDR3 DNA sequence: TGTGCCAGCAGCCAAGTGTTGTCTACGGGAACAGATACGCAGTATTTT. Translating gives CASSQVLSTGTDTQYF.

This clonotype was recorded a few times. The V call is TRBV7-9, the J call TRBJ2-6, with 7 bases matching TRBD1. Germline loops: CDR1 SEHNR, CDR2 FQNEAQ (reference sequence). With V trimmed by 5 bases and J by 0 bases, 10 bases remained unmatched. This CDR3 comprises 18 residues. CDR3 loop: CASSLRTGASSGANVLTF. CDR3 in DNA: TGTGCCAGCAGCCTCCGGACAGGTGCGAGCTCTGGGGCCAACGTCCTGACTTTC.